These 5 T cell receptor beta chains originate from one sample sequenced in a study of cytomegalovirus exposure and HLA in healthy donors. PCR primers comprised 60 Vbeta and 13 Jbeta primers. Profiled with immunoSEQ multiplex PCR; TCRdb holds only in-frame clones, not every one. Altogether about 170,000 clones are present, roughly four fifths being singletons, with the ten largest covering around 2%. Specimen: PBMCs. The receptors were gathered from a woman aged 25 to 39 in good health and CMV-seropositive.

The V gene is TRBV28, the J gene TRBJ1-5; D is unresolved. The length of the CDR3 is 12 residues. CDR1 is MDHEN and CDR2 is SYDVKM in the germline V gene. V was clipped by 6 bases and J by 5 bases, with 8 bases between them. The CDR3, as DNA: TGTGCCAGCAGCTCGTCCCATCAGCCCCAGCATTTT. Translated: CASSSSHQPQHF.

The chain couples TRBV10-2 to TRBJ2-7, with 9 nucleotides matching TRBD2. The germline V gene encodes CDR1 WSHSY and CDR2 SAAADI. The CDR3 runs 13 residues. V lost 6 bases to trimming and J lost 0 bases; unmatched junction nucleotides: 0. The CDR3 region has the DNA TGCGCCAGCAGGACTAGCGGCTCCTACGAGCAGTACTTC. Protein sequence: CASRTSGSYEQYF.

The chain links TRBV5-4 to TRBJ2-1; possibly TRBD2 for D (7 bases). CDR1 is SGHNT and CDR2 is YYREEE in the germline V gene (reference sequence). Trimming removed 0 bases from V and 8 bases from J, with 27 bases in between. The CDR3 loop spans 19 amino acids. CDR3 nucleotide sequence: TGTGCCAGCAGCTTGGTTGTGGGGGGGCGAGTGGATGGTTCCGATGAGCAGTTCTTC. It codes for CASSLVVGGRVDGSDEQFF.

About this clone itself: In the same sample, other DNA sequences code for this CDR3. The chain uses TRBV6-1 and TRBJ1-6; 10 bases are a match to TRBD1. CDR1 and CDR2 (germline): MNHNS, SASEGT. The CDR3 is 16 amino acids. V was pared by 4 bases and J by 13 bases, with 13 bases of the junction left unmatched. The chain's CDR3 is CASSASRQGASSPLHF. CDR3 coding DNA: TGTGCCAGCAGTGCCTCGCGACAGGGGGCTAGTTCTCCCCTCCACTTT.

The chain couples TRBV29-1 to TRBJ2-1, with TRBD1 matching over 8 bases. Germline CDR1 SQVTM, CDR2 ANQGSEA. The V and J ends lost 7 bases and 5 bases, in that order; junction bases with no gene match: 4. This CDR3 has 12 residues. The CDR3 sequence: CSGGQVNNEQFF. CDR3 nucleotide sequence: TGCAGCGGGGGACAGGTGAACAATGAGCAGTTCTTC.